This entry concerns a single TCR beta chain. The antigen it recognizes is unknown. Within one base of it there is no much larger clone, and no base qualities were kept. The data were taken from a study of cytomegalovirus exposure and HLA in healthy donors (dated by TCRdb to about 2017). Looking at the study overall: According to an earlier analysis of a few hundred of the donors, some 180 million T cells yielded 117 million unique TCR beta sequences and 276 Gb of sequence data. In an earlier analysis of 587 of the donors, high-throughput TCR beta sequencing was used to judge whether each TCR beta V gene segment behaved as functional or pseudogenic. The study used immunosequencing to profile the T cell repertoires of several hundred subjects and linked those repertoires to cytomegalovirus serostatus. Of the roughly 410 genotyped donors, roughly 76% were placed in the genetic ancestry cluster associated with self-reported Caucasian donors. A handful of DR-DQ haplotypes were handled as single units for association and clustering because linkage in the cohort was strong. Donor age, sex, ethnicity and CMV serostatus were collected together with the repertoire data. All discovery cohort repertoires had been generated using a single sequencing platform. In a later genetic analysis, genome-wide SNP genotypes for about 65% of the roughly 700 donors were used, and that subset was treated as a discovery cohort. An early release covering roughly 600 HLA-typed donors comprised about 300 gigabases of sequencing data and tens of millions of unique TCR sequences. Rather than drawing on any new phenotypic data, the later analysis identified candidate immune exposures from TCR beta sequences and the way those sequences occurred across donors. To predict cytomegalovirus infection status, the study brought together high-throughput TCR immunosequencing, statistical association of individual TCRs with disease status, and machine learning. Besides the first cohort of 666 subjects, a separate validation cohort made up of 120 different subjects was used. To study patterns of TCR occurrence, a later analysis re-analyzed previously published TCR beta repertoires from several hundred donors and added high-resolution HLA genotyping. On average, 235,054 unique TCR beta nucleotide sequences were sequenced per donor among about 400 genotyped donors of the cohort, with roughly a sixth of those sequences being non-productive. HLA typing covered class I and class II loci at four-digit resolution. The number of donors typed differed by locus, with about 629-640 for A, B, C, DRB1 and DQB1, around 560 for DQA1, 600 to 610 for DPA1, and some 440 for DPB1. The aim of the study was to test whether cataloging public T cell receptors could identify signatures of past pathogen exposure. Results and caveats for the whole study, not just this receptor: In a later analysis, most CMV-associated TCR beta chains were found to appear HLA-restricted, with HLA associations seemingly driven largely by CMV exposure. Compared with equally common non-associated chains, HLA-associated TCR beta chains in a later analysis were more clonally expanded and had lower generation probabilities. A later analysis found that TCR association rates varied across HLA loci, with DRB1 alleles showing the most associated TCRs and HLA-C alleles the fewest. A later analysis associated approximately 17,000 TCR beta sequences with specific HLA alleles at a false discovery rate of 0.05. The presence/absence analyses assumed that sequencing depth was roughly uniform across donors, and that assumption may not be true. In a later genetic analysis, fewer N-insertions in productive TCRs were reported among donors in an Asian-associated ancestry cluster than the approximately 670-donor mean. In the study, approximately 160 TCR beta chains were listed as associated with cytomegalovirus. The 87-base-pair reads could not distinguish some IMGT-functional V segments, including TRBV6-2 and TRBV6-3, so those segments were excluded. For the cohort, immune exposure information was limited to CMV serostatus. An earlier analysis of 450 to 750 of the donors showed that most TCR beta V segments appeared in productive rearrangements either about 90% or about 30% of the time, which broadly matched IMGT annotations. When HLA alleles, especially DR and DQ, strongly co-occurred, attributing TCR associations to individual alleles was difficult. In this cohort, only TCR beta chains were sequenced, and detectable features were limited by the absence of alpha or paired-chain data. Correlated functional status among segregating V segments might be attributable to linkage disequilibrium, but an unknown experimental factor could not be ruled out. Around 16 rarely observed V segments, including chromosome 9 orphons, were excluded from the earlier analysis of some 590 of the donors because counts were too low. In vitro tests confirmed that a few of the cytomegalovirus-associated TCR beta chains recognize cytomegalovirus antigens. A later genetic analysis associated a missense DCLRE1C variant with V-gene and J-gene trimming of TCR beta chains, and an independent cohort replicated the association. A further reported finding was that TCR beta sequences accurately predicted the HLA-A and HLA-B alleles for most subjects in the first cohort. In a later analysis, several top co-occurrence clusters were reported to appear linked to parvovirus B19, influenza, CMV and Epstein-Barr virus. A cluster of highly shared sequence variants was judged likely to represent a technical artifact of the sequencing pipeline. The classifier was reported to diagnose cytomegalovirus status with high specificity and sensitivity in both the original and validation cohorts. It was suggested by the authors that the approach could potentially be generalized to other disease states and immunological phenotypes. Because HLA typing was missing for some donors at each locus, association tests included only the typed subset. Across donors, most TCR sequences were observed very rarely, whereas some public TCRs were present in many individuals.

The library was produced with the immunoSEQ multiplex PCR assay. For the multiplex PCR, a mixture combining 60 forward primers for TCR Vbeta segments and 13 reverse primers for TCR Jbeta segments was used. The CDR3 region of rearranged TCR beta genes was amplified from genomic DNA with a multiplex PCR assay. Amplified TCR beta libraries were sequenced as 87-base-pair reads on the Illumina HiSeq System. Per the authors' processing: In a later analysis, 70 million to 95 million unique TCR beta chains were counted across the roughly 700 repertoires, and about 9.9 million of these chains were shared by at least two donors. Raw reads were error-corrected and collapsed into unique sequences with a nearest-neighbor algorithm that merged closely related sequences to remove PCR and sequencing errors. CDR3 sequences were aligned to IMGT reference sequences to assign V, D and J gene segments. For a sequence to be retained, at least a six-nucleotide match to both a V gene segment and a J gene segment was required. A rearrangement counted as productive if the CDR3 had no stop codons and remained in frame with V and J, and every other rearrangement counted as non-productive. Following IMGT convention, CDR3 was defined as the stretch from the second conserved V-encoded cysteine up to the conserved J-encoded phenylalanine. The earlier analysis of about 590 of the donors excluded sequences that lacked an unambiguous match to a single V gene segment. An earlier analysis of several hundred of the donors classified V segments as functional when productive rearrangements were above 56.7% and as segregating when the standard deviation between donors was above 5%. A statistical classification framework was built to diagnose cytomegalovirus status from the catalog of TCR beta chain sequences. V and J gene assignment, in a later analysis, came from comparing TCR nucleotide sequences with IMGT/GENE-DB human TR gene sequences. The TCRdist pipeline was used in a later analysis to assign CDR3 sequences and most-parsimonious VDJ recombination scenarios. In a later analysis, each TCR beta chain was defined by its CDR3 amino acid sequence together with its V-gene family, and reads without a unique V-gene family were excluded. A later analysis removed 550 to 700 highly shared, low-generation-probability nucleotide sequences to deal with suspected cross-contamination and a sequencing artifact. For each public chain, a later analysis derived a clonal expansion index from normalized ranks of inferred template counts within each repertoire. Generation probabilities in a later analysis came from a VDJ recombination model fitted to out-of-frame rearrangements, and those results were checked against IGoR. In a later analysis, hypergeometric tests were used to score TCR-TCR, TCR-HLA and TCR-CMV co-occurrence, with a repertoire-size bias correction applied to TCR pairs. In a later analysis, false discovery rates were estimated by permuting HLA or CMV assignments 20 times. In a later analysis, co-occurring TCRs were grouped using DBSCAN, and TCRdist sequence similarity was added for clustering within HLA-allele-positive subsets. For co-occurrence clustering, repertoires with fewer than 30,000 or more than 120,000 public chains were excluded, along with five repertoires with anomalous nucleotide sharing. TCRdb carries this immuneACCESS record with in-frame sequences only. Its versions omit some clonotypes, under half of them owing to an unresolved V gene in the studies checked, with the rest unexplained. The V and J calls and clone size were taken over from that table, and D and trimming were inferred from the DNA. The sample includes about 130,000 clones, with approximately 70% observed a single time. 2.1% of the sample goes to the ten largest clones.

The junction shows trimming of 5 bases on V and 2 bases on J, and the gene matches do not reach 8 bases of it. CDR1 is given as SQVTM and CDR2 as ANQGSEA, both from the germline V gene. The CDR3 runs 15 residues from the cysteine to the phenylalanine. CDR3 DNA is the only sequence kept; it has 45 bases, read in frame from the first base. The cohort consisted of some 670 healthy bone marrow donors. At the time of sampling, every cohort member was nominally healthy, though immune exposures that went unrecorded were likely present. The donor was CMV seropositive and was included in the group of 289 seropositive cohort members. Every donor gave a peripheral blood sample, and the peripheral blood mononuclear cells from that sample were used for TCR beta sequencing. Genomic DNA was extracted from the blood cell samples with the Qiagen DNeasy Blood Extraction Kit.

The sample was PBMCs. The chain employs TRBV29-1 and TRBJ2-3, and 9 junctional nucleotides match TRBD2. The source is a woman aged 55 to 70 in good health and CMV-seropositive. The CDR3: CSVLGLAGFTDTQYF. The DNA sequence reads TGCAGCGTTCTCGGGCTAGCGGGGTTCACAGATACGCAGTATTTT.